The rows below give T cell receptor beta chains drawn from one sample of a study of blood T cells in healthy people across ages. TCRdb passed the 5' RACE reads through MiXCR, listing each CDR3 protein once. The sample records just over 1 million distinct CDR3 sequences, roughly 45% being singletons. The source material was blood. Receptor source: an older woman in good health. The CDR3 runs from the conserved cysteine through the conserved F or W. A D gene is named only where the DNA matches it firmly. The size of a clone is reported for some rows only, either as once, few or many, or as a class for expanded clones.

cdr3_length d_call j_call v_call clone_size cdr3_aa cdr3_nt
17 - TRBJ2-3 TRBV6-1 - CASSPLPPGRGTDTQYF TGTGCCAGCAGTCCCCTGCCCCCAGGACGGGGCACGGATACGCAGTATTTT
17 - TRBJ2-3 TRBV20-1 - CSAQDRFGGQSTDTQYF TGCAGTGCTCAAGACAGGTTTGGGGGGCAGAGCACAGATACGCAGTATTTT
15 - TRBJ2-7 TRBV4-2 many CASSQERDLYYEQYF TGTGCCAGCAGCCAAGAACGGGACTTATACTACGAGCAGTACTTC
13 - TRBJ2-7 TRBV6-2/TRBV6-3 few CASSSTSWAEQYF TGTGCCAGCAGTTCTACCTCTTGGGCCGAGCAGTACTTC
15 TRBD2 TRBJ2-7 TRBV29-1 - CSVERLAGGPREQYF TGCAGCGTTGAAAGGTTGGCGGGAGGGCCCCGCGAGCAGTACTTC
13 TRBD2 TRBJ2-3 TRBV29-1 many CSVSSGVTDTQYF TGCAGCGTTTCTAGCGGGGTCACAGATACGCAGTATTTT
15 - TRBJ1-4 TRBV27 few CASSLSQGRNEKLFF TGTGCCAGCAGTTTATCCCAAGGCCGAAATGAAAAACTGTTTTTT
19 - TRBJ1-4 TRBV21-1 - CASSKAIRDRGQANEKLFF TGTGCCAGCAGCAAAGCGATCCGGGACAGGGGGCAAGCTAATGAAAAACTGTTTTTT
17 TRBD2 TRBJ2-1 TRBV24-1 - CATSDRTSGRAYNEQFF TGTGCCACCAGTGACCGGACTAGCGGGAGGGCCTACAATGAGCAGTTCTTC
14 - TRBJ1-5 TRBV29-1 - CSVAPGAVGQPQHF TGCAGCGTTGCCCCCGGGGCGGTCGGTCAGCCCCAGCATTTT
15 TRBD1 TRBJ1-2 TRBV6-5 - CASRADRRANYGYTF TGTGCCAGCAGGGCGGACAGGAGAGCTAACTATGGCTACACCTTC
17 TRBD2 TRBJ2-6 TRBV18 - CASSKAGTSSGANVLTF TGTGCCAGCTCTAAAGCAGGGACTAGCTCTGGGGCCAACGTCCTGACTTTC
14 - TRBJ2-1 TRBV6-1 - CASSLGPYPGEQFF TGTGCCAGCAGCCTCGGGCCTTACCCTGGTGAGCAGTTCTTC
17 TRBD2 TRBJ2-5 TRBV27 - CASSLPGTSGNQETQYF TGTGCCAGCAGTTTACCCGGGACTAGCGGGAACCAAGAGACCCAGTACTTC
16 - TRBJ2-1 TRBV29-1 few CSVEDNEGGAYNEQFF TGCAGCGTTGAAGATAACGAAGGGGGTGCCTACAATGAGCAGTTCTTC
15 - TRBJ2-7 TRBV29-1 - CSNPQGGGPSYEQYF TGCAGCAATCCCCAGGGGGGGGGGCCCTCCTACGAGCAGTACTTC
16 TRBD1 TRBJ2-1 TRBV10-3 few CAISESRDRNSMNQFF TGTGCCATCAGTGAGTCGAGGGACAGGAACTCTATGAACCAGTTCTTC
14 - TRBJ2-1 TRBV20-1 - CSASKLGAYNEQFF TGCAGTGCTAGTAAGCTGGGGGCCTACAATGAGCAGTTCTTC
11 - TRBJ2-7 TRBV29-1 - CSTRQAYEQYF TGCAGCACAAGACAGGCCTACGAGCAGTACTTC
13 - TRBJ1-1 TRBV6-2/TRBV6-3 - CASSAEGHTEAFF TGTGCCAGCAGTGCGGAGGGCCACACTGAAGCTTTCTTT
16 TRBD2 TRBJ2-3 TRBV7-3 many CASSSGTSGRTDTQYF TGTGCCAGCAGCTCCGGGACTAGCGGGAGAACAGATACGCAGTATTTT
17 TRBD2 TRBJ2-3 TRBV7-2 few CASSLGSAGGPADTQYF TGTGCCAGCAGCTTAGGAAGTGCGGGAGGGCCCGCAGATACGCAGTATTTT
17 - TRBJ2-1 TRBV10-3 - CAISEERGASSYNEQFF TGTGCCATCAGTGAGGAGAGGGGGGCCAGCTCCTACAATGAGCAGTTCTTC
15 - TRBJ2-3 TRBV6-6 - CASSYTRTSTDTQYF TGTGCCAGCAGTTACACCCGGACTAGCACAGATACGCAGTATTTT
17 TRBD1 TRBJ2-5 TRBV20-1 once CSAAPTSGTGLGETQYF TGCAGTGCTGCTCCGACGTCCGGGACAGGACTTGGGGAGACCCAGTACTTC
17 - TRBJ2-3 TRBV4-1 - CASSHLFSGGGADTQYF TGCGCCAGCAGCCACCTATTCTCCGGGGGAGGTGCAGATACGCAGTATTTT
14 - TRBJ1-2 TRBV11-2 - CASSPGARNYGYTF TGTGCCAGCAGCCCAGGGGCGCGTAACTATGGCTACACCTTC
16 TRBD1 TRBJ2-3 TRBV11-2 many CASSLLRDRGKSTQYF TGTGCCAGCAGCTTGCTCCGGGACAGGGGAAAGAGTACGCAGTATTTT
16 TRBD2 TRBJ2-5 TRBV20-1 - CSARRVSGRLRETQYF TGCAGTGCTAGGAGGGTTAGCGGGAGGTTGAGAGAGACCCAGTACTTC
14 - TRBJ1-1 TRBV10-2 few CASSEPTPNTEAFF TGCGCCAGCAGTGAGCCGACACCGAACACTGAAGCTTTCTTT
15 - TRBJ1-5 TRBV4-2 - CASSQGQGVNQPQHF TGTGCCAGCAGCCAAGGGCAGGGAGTCAATCAGCCCCAGCATTTT
16 - TRBJ2-1 TRBV20-1 few CSARDPPTIPSAEQFF TGCAGTGCTAGAGACCCCCCCACAATCCCCTCGGCGGAGCAGTTCTTC
14 - TRBJ2-3 TRBV20-1 - CSAWLAKSTDTQYF TGCAGTGCTTGGCTAGCTAAGAGCACAGATACGCAGTATTTT
16 - TRBJ2-4 TRBV11-2 - CASSAWTEIFKNIQYF TGTGCCAGCAGCGCTTGGACGGAGATCTTCAAAAACATTCAGTACTTC
15 TRBD1 TRBJ1-1 TRBV20-1 - CSARTGTEVYTEAFF TGCAGTGCTAGAACCGGGACAGAGGTCTACACTGAAGCTTTCTTT
15 TRBD2 TRBJ2-7 TRBV9 many CASSVDGTSDYEQYF TGTGCCAGCAGCGTAGACGGGACTAGCGATTACGAGCAGTACTTC
11 TRBD2 TRBJ2-1 TRBV20-1 - CSARGGIEQFF TGCAGTGCTAGGGGGGGGATTGAGCAGTTCTTC
14 - TRBJ1-2 TRBV27 - CASSLMGHQYGYTF TGTGCCAGCAGTTTAATGGGACACCAATATGGCTACACCTTC
14 - TRBJ2-3 TRBV7-9 - CASSPGQARYTQYF TGTGCCAGCAGCCCCGGGCAGGCCCGATATACGCAGTATTTT
13 - TRBJ2-1 TRBV27 - CASSKPAYNEQFF TGTGCCAGCAGCAAACCAGCCTACAATGAGCAGTTCTTC
14 - TRBJ2-3 TRBV13 few CASSLKGLADTQYF TGTGCCAGCAGCTTAAAGGGTCTCGCAGATACGCAGTATTTT
13 - TRBJ2-7 TRBV5-1 - CASSWGVGFEQYF TGCGCCAGCAGCTGGGGGGTAGGTTTCGAGCAGTACTTC
16 - TRBJ2-2 TRBV6-2/TRBV6-3 - CASIRERGRNTGELFF TGTGCCAGCATCAGGGAGAGGGGACGGAACACCGGGGAGCTGTTTTTT
15 - TRBJ2-7 TRBV30 - CAWKPRNRKGYEQYF TGTGCCTGGAAACCCAGAAACAGGAAAGGCTACGAGCAGTACTTC
14 - TRBJ2-3 TRBV20-1 few CSALSGLLGDTQYF TGCAGTGCTTTGTCTGGGCTGCTAGGGGATACGCAGTATTTT
17 TRBD2 TRBJ2-5 TRBV4-1 few CASSQEGLAGTGETQYF TGCGCCAGCAGCCAAGAAGGACTAGCGGGGACTGGAGAGACCCAGTACTTC
11 - TRBJ2-5 TRBV28 - CASERLETQYF TGTGCCAGCGAGAGGTTGGAGACCCAGTACTTC
14 TRBD1 TRBJ1-1 TRBV27 few CASRATGVNTEAFF TGTGCCAGCAGAGCGACAGGGGTGAACACTGAAGCTTTCTTT
14 - TRBJ2-5 TRBV9 - CASSGGFAGETQYF TGTGCCAGCAGCGGGGGCTTCGCGGGAGAGACCCAGTACTTC
14 - TRBJ1-6 TRBV7-9 - CASSLGDTNSPLHF TGTGCCAGCAGCTTGGGAGATACTAATTCACCCCTCCACTTT
17 - TRBJ2-4 TRBV20-1 - CSAPPQGSSRAKNIQYF TGCAGTGCTCCCCCCCAGGGCAGCTCTAGAGCCAAAAACATTCAGTACTTC
14 - TRBJ2-3 TRBV5-6 few CASLSTWGGNTQYF TGTGCCAGCCTTTCGACCTGGGGAGGTAATACGCAGTATTTT
15 TRBD2 TRBJ2-5 TRBV25-1 - CASTESGSGQETQYF TGTGCCAGCACCGAAAGCGGGAGTGGCCAAGAGACCCAGTACTTC
14 TRBD2 TRBJ2-1 TRBV20-1 - CSATVAGAGNEQFF TGCAGTGCTACGGTAGCGGGAGCGGGTAATGAGCAGTTCTTC